The sequence of this T cell receptor beta chain was determined in a study of shared clonotypes between healthy human individuals. Note on this clone: Antigen unknown. Other nucleotide sequences from this sample produce the same CDR3.

CDR1 is MNHEY, CDR2 SMNVEV, per germline (reference sequence). This CDR3 is 12 amino acids long. V lost 4 bases and J 3 bases, leaving 4 bases between the germline ends. Study-level results: For naive CD4 cells, roughly 4.8% of clonotypes were shared across a few donors.

Naive CD8 cells comprised CD45RO-negative, CCR7-positively selected cells, excluding terminally differentiated effector memory CD45RA+ cells. Recent vaccinations or acute infections were absent in the healthy HIV-negative adult donors. Assay execution took place at the deep level. The repertoire was sequenced with immunoSEQ multiplex PCR; TCRdb's copy has only in-frame clones and lacks some. The table has around 2,000,000 clones, approximately 95% seen once. This chain links TRBV27 with TRBJ2-1; no clear D gene. The sequence was collected from a young man in good health. Sequences were obtained from naive CD8+ T cells sorted from blood. This chain's CDR3 is CASSYNYNEQFF. The CDR3 DNA sequence: TGTGCCAGCAGTTATAACTACAATGAGCAGTTCTTC.